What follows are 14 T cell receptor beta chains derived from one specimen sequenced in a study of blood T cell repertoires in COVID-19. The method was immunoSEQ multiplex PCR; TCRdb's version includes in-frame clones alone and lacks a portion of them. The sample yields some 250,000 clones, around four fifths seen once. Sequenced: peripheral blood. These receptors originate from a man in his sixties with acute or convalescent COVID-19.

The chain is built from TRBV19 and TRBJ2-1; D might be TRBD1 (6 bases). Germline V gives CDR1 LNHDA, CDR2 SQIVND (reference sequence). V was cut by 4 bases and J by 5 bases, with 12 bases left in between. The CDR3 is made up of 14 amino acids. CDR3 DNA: TGTGCCAGTAGTACTGGGGGCGTCCACAATGAGCAGTTCTTC. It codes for CASSTGGVHNEQFF.

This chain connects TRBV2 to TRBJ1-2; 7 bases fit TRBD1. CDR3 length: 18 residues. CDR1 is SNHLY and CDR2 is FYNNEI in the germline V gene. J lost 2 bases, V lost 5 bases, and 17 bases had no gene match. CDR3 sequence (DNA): TGTGCCAGCAGTCCTGGACAGGCCCCCATTCGGGTAAACTATGGCTACACCTTC. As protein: CASSPGQAPIRVNYGYTF.

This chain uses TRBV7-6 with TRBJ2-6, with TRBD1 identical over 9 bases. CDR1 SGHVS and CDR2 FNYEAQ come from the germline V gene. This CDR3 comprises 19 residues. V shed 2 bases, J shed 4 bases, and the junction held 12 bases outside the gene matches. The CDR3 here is CASSLIPGQGLYGANVLTF. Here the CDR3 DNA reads TGTGCCAGCAGCTTAATACCGGGACAGGGCTTATACGGGGCCAACGTCCTGACTTTC. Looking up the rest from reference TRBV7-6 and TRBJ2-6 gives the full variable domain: GAGVSQSPRYKVTKRGQDVALRCDPISGHVSLYWYRQALGQGPEFLTYFNYEAQQDKSGLPNDRFSAERPEGSISTLTIQRTEQRDSAMYRCASSLIPGQGLYGANVLTFGAGSRLTVL.

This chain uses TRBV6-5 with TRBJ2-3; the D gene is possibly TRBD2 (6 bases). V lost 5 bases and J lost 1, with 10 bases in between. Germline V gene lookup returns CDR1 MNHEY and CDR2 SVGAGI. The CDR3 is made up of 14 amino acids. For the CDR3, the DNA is TGTGCCAGCAGTAGACTAGAGGGCACAGATACGCAGTATTTT. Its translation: CASSRLEGTDTQYF.

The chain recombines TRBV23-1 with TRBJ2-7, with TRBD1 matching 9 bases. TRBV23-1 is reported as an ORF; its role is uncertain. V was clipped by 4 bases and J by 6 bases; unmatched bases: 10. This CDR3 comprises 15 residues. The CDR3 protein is CASSPPGTGSPEQYF. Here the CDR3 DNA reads TGCGCCAGCAGTCCCCCAGGGACAGGGAGTCCCGAGCAGTACTTC.

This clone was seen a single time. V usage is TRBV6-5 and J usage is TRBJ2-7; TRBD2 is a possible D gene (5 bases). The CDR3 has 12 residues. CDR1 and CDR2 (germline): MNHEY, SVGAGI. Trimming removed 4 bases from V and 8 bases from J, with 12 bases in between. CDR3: CASSSPGGKQYF. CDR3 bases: TGTGCCAGCAGTTCCCCAGGAGGCAAGCAGTACTTC.

This CDR3 reads CASSYRDLTGELFF. The DNA for the CDR3 is TGTGCCAGCAGCTACAGGGATCTCACCGGGGAGCTGTTTTTT. The chain couples TRBV3-1 (or the pseudogene TRBV3-2) to TRBJ2-2; D may be TRBD1 (6 bases). The CDR3 sequence is 14 residues long. The germline V gene encodes CDR1 LGHDT and CDR2 YNNKEL (reference sequence). V dropped 5 bases and J dropped 4 bases, with 11 bases sitting between them.

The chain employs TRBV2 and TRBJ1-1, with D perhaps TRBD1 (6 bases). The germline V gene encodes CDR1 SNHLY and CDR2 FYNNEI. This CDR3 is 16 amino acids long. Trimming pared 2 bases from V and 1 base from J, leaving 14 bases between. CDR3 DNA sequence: TGTGCCAGCAGTGAAAAAGGGGGGGGACGGAACACTGAAGCTTTCTTT. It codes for CASSEKGGGRNTEAFF.

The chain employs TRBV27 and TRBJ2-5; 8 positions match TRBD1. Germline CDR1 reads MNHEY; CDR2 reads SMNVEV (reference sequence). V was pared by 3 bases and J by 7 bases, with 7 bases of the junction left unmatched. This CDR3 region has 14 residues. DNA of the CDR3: TGTGCCAGCAGTTTGGCCAGGGGGCGGGGGACCCAGTACTTC. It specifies CASSLARGRGTQYF.

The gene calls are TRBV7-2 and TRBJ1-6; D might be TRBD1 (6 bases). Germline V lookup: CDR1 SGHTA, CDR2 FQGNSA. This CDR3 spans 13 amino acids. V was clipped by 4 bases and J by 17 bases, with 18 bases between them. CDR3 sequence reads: CASSSFRDMGVHF. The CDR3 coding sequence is TGTGCCAGCAGCTCCTTCCGGGACATGGGGGTCCACTTT.

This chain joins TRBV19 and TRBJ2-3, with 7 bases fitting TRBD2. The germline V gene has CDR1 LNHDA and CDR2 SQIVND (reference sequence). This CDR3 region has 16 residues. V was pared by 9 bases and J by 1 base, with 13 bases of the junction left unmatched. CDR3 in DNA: TGTGCCAGCAGCATCACGGGGGAGGGTGGCACAGATACGCAGTATTTT. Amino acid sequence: CASSITGEGGTDTQYF.

The CDR3 loop reads CASSLDRGSTDTQYF. In DNA form, the CDR3 reads TGTGCCAGCAGCTTAGACAGGGGCTCCACAGATACGCAGTATTTT. The chain is built from TRBV7-2 and TRBJ2-3; 7 positions match TRBD1. CDR1 is SGHTA, CDR2 FQGNSA, per germline. Germline trimming cut 1 base from V and 2 bases from J; bases unmatched to any gene: 3. The CDR3 is 15 amino acids.

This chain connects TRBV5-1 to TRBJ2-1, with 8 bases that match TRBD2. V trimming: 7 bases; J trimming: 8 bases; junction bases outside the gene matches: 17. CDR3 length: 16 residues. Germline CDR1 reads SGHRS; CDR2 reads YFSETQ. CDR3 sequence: CASASRGGTGVHEQFF. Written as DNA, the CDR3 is TGCGCCAGCGCTTCCCGGGGGGGTACGGGTGTCCATGAGCAGTTCTTC.

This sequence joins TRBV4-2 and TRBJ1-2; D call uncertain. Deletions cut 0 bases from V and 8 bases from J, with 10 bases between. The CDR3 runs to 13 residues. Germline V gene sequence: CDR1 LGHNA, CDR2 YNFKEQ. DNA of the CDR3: TGTGCCAGCAGCCAAGACAGGAAAGAGGGCTACACCTTC. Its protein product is CASSQDRKEGYTF.